Below, 17 T cell receptor beta chains from the same sample are listed, as sequenced in a study of cytomegalovirus exposure and HLA in healthy donors. PCR involved 60 Vbeta and 13 Jbeta primers. The method was immunoSEQ multiplex PCR; TCRdb's version includes in-frame clones alone and lacks a portion of them. Here the sample spans about 190,000 clones, about 80% being singletons. Sequenced input: PBMCs. These receptor sequences come from a young woman in good health and CMV-seronegative.

The V and J genes are TRBV4-3 and TRBJ1-3, with D possibly being TRBD1 (5 bases). The CDR3 is made up of 16 amino acids. Germline CDR1 LGHNA, CDR2 YSLEER. V dropped 4 bases and J dropped 3 bases, with 16 bases sitting between them. This chain's CDR3 is CASSPQGPPSGNTIYF. The CDR3 nucleotides read TGCGCCAGCAGCCCCCAGGGCCCGCCGAGTGGAAACACCATATATTTT.

The V and J genes are TRBV6-5 and TRBJ2-7, with TRBD1 identical over 8 bases. Per the germline V gene, CDR1 is MNHEY and CDR2 is SVGAGI. The length of the CDR3 is 15 residues. The junction had 10 bases not matched to a gene; V was cut back by 5 bases and J by 4 bases. In DNA, the CDR3 is TGTGCCAGCAGTAAATCGACAGGGGCCGCATACGAGCAGTACTTC. Protein sequence: CASSKSTGAAYEQYF.

The sample holds a few counts of this clone. This sequence joins TRBV6-5 and TRBJ2-7; 8 nucleotides line up with TRBD1. Germline CDR1 and CDR2: MNHEY and SVGAGI. The junction had 7 bases not matched to a gene; V was cut back by 8 bases and J by 4 bases. CDR3 size: 13 residues. The CDR3 nucleotides read TGTGCCAGCTACGGACAGGGTTTTTACGAGCAGTACTTC. Translation: CASYGQGFYEQYF.

This chain connects TRBV7-2 to TRBJ2-5; 10 nucleotides match TRBD1. The V gene end was trimmed by 4 bases and the J gene end by 6 bases; junction bases not matched to a gene: 11. The CDR3 has 16 amino acids. Per the germline V gene, CDR1 is SGHTA and CDR2 is FQGNSA. This chain's CDR3 is CASSWDRGGARKTQYF. The DNA of the CDR3 is TGTGCCAGCAGCTGGGACAGGGGAGGAGCAAGGAAGACCCAGTACTTC.

The V gene is TRBV28, the J gene TRBJ1-2, with 9 positions matching TRBD1. Germline lookup yields CDR1 MDHEN and CDR2 SYDVKM. The CDR3 sequence is 15 residues long. V gave up 4 bases and J gave up 4 bases; unmatched junction bases: 7. As DNA, the CDR3 is TGTGCCAGCAGTTCCTACAGGGGGCGCGGCTATGGCTACACCTTC. Amino acids: CASSSYRGRGYGYTF.

The chain recombines TRBV10-3 with TRBJ2-5; D gene unclear. V lost 5 bases to trimming and J lost 2 bases, with 15 bases between them. CDR1 is ENHRY, CDR2 SYGVKD, per germline. This CDR3 has 15 amino acids. CDR3 protein: CAISFGPNTQETQYF. The DNA of the CDR3 is TGTGCCATCAGTTTTGGGCCCAACACACAAGAGACCCAGTACTTC.

The count of this clone is one. The chain carries TRBV5-4 and TRBJ2-2; tentative D call: TRBD2 (6 bases). The CDR3 has 14 residues. Trimming pared 3 bases from V and 5 bases from J, leaving 11 bases between. CDR1 and CDR2 from the germline V gene are SGHNT and YYREEE (reference sequence). The CDR3 protein is CASSSRGGTGELFF. The CDR3 DNA follows: TGTGCCAGCAGCTCGCGGGGCGGGACCGGGGAGCTGTTTTTT.

V and J are TRBV7-2 and TRBJ2-1; a weak D match, TRBD1 (6 bases). V was trimmed by 5 bases and J by 7 bases, leaving 15 bases between them. This CDR3 is 14 amino acids long. Germline V gives CDR1 SGHTA, CDR2 FQGNSA. CDR3 amino acids: CASSNPDRKNEQFF. The CDR3 coding sequence is TGTGCCAGCAGCAATCCCGACAGGAAGAATGAGCAGTTCTTC.

In its sample, this clone was seen a few times. The chain couples TRBV25-1 to TRBJ1-5; D call uncertain. The ends were cut back, 3 bases at V and 6 bases at J, with 9 bases in the middle. CDR1 is MGHDK, CDR2 SYGVNS, per germline. This CDR3 is 13 amino acids long. CDR3 sequence (DNA): TGTGCCAGCAGTGAGCGGTTGGGTCAGCCCCAGCATTTT. Protein product: CASSERLGQPQHF.

This chain joins TRBV7-9 and TRBJ2-3; TRBD2 might be the D (6 bases). The V gene's germline CDR1 is SEHNR and CDR2 FQNEAQ (reference sequence). This CDR3 region has 16 residues. Trimming removed 1 base at V and 0 bases at J, with 11 bases between. CDR3 in DNA: TGTGCCAGCAGCTTAGGGGGGGTAGCTAGCACAGATACGCAGTATTTT. This sequence encodes CASSLGGVASTDTQYF.

This chain uses TRBV28 with TRBJ2-5, with TRBD1 as a possible D gene (6 bases). The CDR3 loop spans 16 amino acids. The V end was cut by 6 bases, the J end by 3 bases, with 20 bases between. Germline lookup yields CDR1 MDHEN and CDR2 SYDVKM. The CDR3 region has the DNA TGTGCCAGCAGCAACCCTTCGAGCGACAGGAAAGAGACCCAGTACTTC. Protein product: CASSNPSSDRKETQYF.

DNA for the CDR3: TGTGCCAGCAGCCAACAGGTAGGGACTGAAGCTTTCTTT. Translated: CASSQQVGTEAFF. The chain has TRBV2 and TRBJ1-1, with D perhaps matching TRBD1 (5 bases). Trimming removed 6 bases at V and 5 bases at J, with 13 bases between. CDR1 is SNHLY and CDR2 is FYNNEI in the germline V gene. There are 13 residues in the CDR3.

The CDR3 region has the DNA TGTGCCAGTAGTATAGTGCCAGGGGGCCACGAGCAGTACTTC. It yields the protein CASSIVPGGHEQYF. This sequence joins TRBV19 and TRBJ2-7; 8 bases match TRBD1. CDR1 and CDR2 (germline): LNHDA, SQIVND (reference sequence). Unmatched junction bases numbered 4, after V lost 1 base and J lost 5 bases. This CDR3 has 14 amino acids. Combining the CDR3 with reference TRBV19 and TRBJ2-7 gives the whole variable domain DGGITQSPKYLFRKEGQNVTLSCEQNLNHDAMYWYRQDPGQGLRLIYYSQIVNDFQKGDIAEGYSVSREKKESFPLTVTSAQKNPTAFYLCASSIVPGGHEQYFGPGTRLTVT.

V usage is TRBV27 and J usage is TRBJ2-1; the D gene is possibly TRBD2 (5 bases). Trimming left V 3 bases short and J 2 bases short, with 11 bases between. CDR1 is MNHEY, CDR2 SMNVEV, per germline (reference sequence). This CDR3 region has 15 residues. In DNA, the CDR3 is TGTGCCAGCAGTTTTGGCGGGCTCACCTACAATGAGCAGTTCTTC. Residues: CASSFGGLTYNEQFF.

V gene TRBV6-5 combines with J gene TRBJ2-1; D is possibly TRBD2 (6 bases). The CDR3 has 15 amino acids. V shed 8 bases and J shed 3 bases, with 17 bases lying between them. Germline V lookup: CDR1 MNHEY, CDR2 SVGAGI. The CDR3 is CASGGSGADYNEQFF. CDR3 DNA: TGTGCCAGCGGGGGGAGCGGAGCCGACTACAATGAGCAGTTCTTC.

The V gene is TRBV7-3, the J gene TRBJ2-7, with TRBD2 matching 8 bases. V trimming: 2 bases; J trimming: 6 bases; junction bases outside the gene matches: 0. Germline V gives CDR1 SGHTA, CDR2 FQGTGA. CDR3 size: 12 residues. The CDR3 DNA follows: TGTGCCAGCAGCTTACGGGAGGGCGAGCAGTACTTC. Protein sequence: CASSLREGEQYF.

The chain carries TRBV6-5 and TRBJ2-7; 9 positions agree with TRBD1. The germline V gene has CDR1 MNHEY and CDR2 SVGAGI. The CDR3 contains 13 residues. V lost 8 bases to trimming and J lost 0 bases; unmatched junction nucleotides: 2. CDR3 sequence: CASRDRVSYEQYF. The CDR3, as DNA: TGTGCCAGCCGGGACAGGGTCTCCTACGAGCAGTACTTC.